This TCR beta chain came from a study of cytomegalovirus exposure and HLA in healthy donors. Study-level results: Earlier analysis yielded a pattern in which most TCR beta V segments were productive about 90% or about 30% of the time.

The germline V gene encodes CDR1 GTSNPN and CDR2 SVGIG (reference sequence). The CDR3 spans 14 residues. V shed 5 bases and J shed 1 base, with 15 bases lying between them. Primers for the PCR totalled 60 Vbeta and 13 Jbeta. TCRdb's table, derived via immunoSEQ multiplex PCR, lists solely in-frame clones and lacks some. The sample holds 250,000 to 300,000 clones; 80% to 95% are singletons and the top ten take around 1.7%. Notes on this clone: Its matching antigen is unknown.

Material for sequencing was PBMCs. The receptor was derived from a girl aged 2 to 10 in good health and CMV-seronegative. The V and J genes are TRBV30 and TRBJ2-7, with D perhaps TRBD1 (6 bases). CDR3 in amino acids: CAWGWGLLSYEQYF. The CDR3 DNA follows: TGTGCCTGGGGATGGGGGCTCCTATCCTACGAGCAGTACTTC.